Each of the 13 T cell receptor beta chains below was sequenced from the same sample in a study of cytomegalovirus exposure and HLA in healthy donors. The PCR used 60 Vbeta and 13 Jbeta primers. Assay: immunoSEQ multiplex PCR; the TCRdb copy retains only in-frame clones and omits some. The repertoire table contains roughly 79,000 clones. The sequenced sample consisted of PBMCs. The receptors stem from a man aged 25-40 years in good health and CMV-seronegative.

The chain links TRBV7-8 to TRBJ1-3; D is unclear. Germline V gene sequence: CDR1 SGHVS, CDR2 FQNEAQ. This CDR3 has 14 amino acids. Trimming took 5 bases from V and 2 from J, leaving 10 bases between them. The CDR3 DNA is TGTGCCAGCAGCCTGGCGGTAACTGGAAACACCATATATTTT. Amino acid sequence: CASSLAVTGNTIYF.

The gene calls are TRBV5-1 and TRBJ2-7; 7 nucleotides align to TRBD2. This CDR3 comprises 15 residues. In germline, CDR1 is SGHRS, CDR2 YFSETQ. V lost 4 bases to trimming and J lost 5 bases; unmatched junction nucleotides: 12. The CDR3 protein is CASSGGVGDRDEQYF. The CDR3 bases are TGCGCCAGCAGCGGGGGGGTGGGGGACCGGGACGAGCAGTACTTC.

The genes are TRBV10-1 and TRBJ1-5; possible D gene TRBD1, 6 bases. V was pared by 8 bases and J by 5 bases, with 16 bases between. This CDR3 contains 14 residues. Germline CDR1 is WNHNN and CDR2 is SYGVQD (reference sequence). The CDR3: CASSRAQGYQPQHF. The CDR3 DNA reads TGCGCCAGCTCCCGAGCACAGGGTTATCAGCCCCAGCATTTT.

This sequence joins TRBV25-1 and TRBJ2-1; 11 bases fit TRBD2. The trim removed 6 bases at V and 7 bases at J, leaving 2 bases unmatched. The CDR3 spans 13 residues. The germline V gene encodes CDR1 MGHDK and CDR2 SYGVNS. CDR3 protein: CASSLAGGNEQFF. CDR3 nucleotides: TGTGCCAGCAGCCTAGCGGGAGGTAATGAGCAGTTCTTC.

This rearrangement joins TRBV6-6 to TRBJ1-2; TRBD1 matches 11 bases. Trimming took 0 bases from V and 5 from J; bases not matched to a gene: 5. Germline CDR1 reads MNHNY; CDR2 reads SVGAGI (reference sequence). This CDR3 spans 16 amino acids. CDR3 in amino acids: CASSYSPGTGGYGYTF. CDR3 in DNA: TGTGCCAGCAGTTACTCTCCCGGGACAGGGGGTTATGGCTACACCTTC.

V and J are TRBV2 and TRBJ1-5; weak D call: TRBD1 (6 bases). Between the trimmed V and J ends, which lost 6 bases and 0 bases, there was a span of 18 bases. This CDR3 is 17 amino acids long. Germline assignment: CDR1 SNHLY and CDR2 FYNNEI. CDR3 protein: CASRATRGQDSNQPQHF. The CDR3 DNA reads TGTGCCAGCAGGGCTACTAGGGGACAAGATAGCAATCAGCCCCAGCATTTT.

This chain joins TRBV18 and TRBJ1-3, with D tentatively TRBD1 (6 bases). Looked up from germline, CDR1 is KGHSH and CDR2 is LQKENI. The V end was cut by 8 bases, the J end by 4 bases, with 15 bases between. The CDR3 extends over 14 amino acids. This chain's CDR3 is CASRRGMSGNTIYF. The CDR3 region has the DNA TGTGCCAGCCGAAGGGGGATGTCCGGAAACACCATATATTTT. Full variable domain (outside the CDR3, taken from reference TRBV18 and TRBJ1-3): NAGVMQNPRHLVRRRGQEARLRCSPMKGHSHVYWYRQLPEEGLKFMVYLQKENIIDESGMPKERFSAEFPKEGPSILRIQQVVRGDSAAYFCASRRGMSGNTIYFGEGSWLTVV.

The chain has TRBV19 and TRBJ1-5; 9 bases agree with TRBD1. The CDR3 is 13 residues long. V trimming: 3 bases; J trimming: 7 bases; junction bases outside the gene matches: 1. CDR1 and CDR2 (germline): LNHDA, SQIVND (reference sequence). CDR3 sequence (DNA): TGTGCCAGTAGTATCGGACAGGGGCAGCCCCAGCATTTT. Its protein product is CASSIGQGQPQHF.

The V gene is TRBV2, the J gene TRBJ1-6; D remains ambiguous. Germline V gene lookup returns CDR1 SNHLY and CDR2 FYNNEI. The V gene lost 10 bases and the J gene lost 5 bases, with 9 bases spanning the gap. The CDR3 runs 12 residues. Here the CDR3 reads CATTVDNSPLHF. The CDR3 bases are TGTGCCACTACTGTGGATAATTCACCCCTCCACTTT.

This chain joins TRBV14 and TRBJ1-5; maybe TRBD1 (6 bases). With 4 bases removed from V and 6 bases from J, the gap between germline ends came to 10 bases. CDR3 length equals 13 residues. Per the germline V gene, CDR1 is SGHDN and CDR2 is FVKESK. CDR3 amino acids: CASSPGAGQPQHF. CDR3 DNA: TGTGCCAGCAGCCCAGGGGCTGGTCAGCCCCAGCATTTT.

The chain couples TRBV6-6 to TRBJ1-1; no definite D call. The germline V gene encodes CDR1 MNHNY and CDR2 SVGAGI (reference sequence). This CDR3 is 14 amino acids long. The germline V and J ends were trimmed by 2 bases and 8 bases, with 15 bases remaining between them. The CDR3 loop is CASSYDTGDSEAFF. Written as DNA, the CDR3 is TGTGCCAGCAGTTACGATACCGGGGATTCAGAAGCTTTCTTT.

The gene calls are TRBV5-1 and TRBJ1-1; TRBD1 matches at 7 bases. This CDR3 spans 14 amino acids. The germline V gene has CDR1 SGHRS and CDR2 YFSETQ. The ends lost 3 bases at V and 0 bases at J; junction bases unmatched: 2. The CDR3 reads CASSSDRMNTEAFF. DNA of the CDR3: TGCGCCAGCAGCTCGGACAGGATGAACACTGAAGCTTTCTTT.

The chain links TRBV7-3 to TRBJ2-2, with 7 bases identical to TRBD1. The CDR3 sequence is 16 residues long. V trimming: 5 bases; J trimming: 0 bases; junction bases outside the gene matches: 6. The germline gives CDR1 SGHTA, CDR2 FQGTGA. Here the CDR3 DNA reads TGTGCCAGCAGCCCTCGGACAGGAACGAACACCGGGGAGCTGTTTTTT. It encodes CASSPRTGTNTGELFF.